Listed below are T cell receptor beta chains from one sample, sequenced in a study of blood T cell repertoires in COVID-19. TCRdb's table, derived via immunoSEQ multiplex PCR, lists solely in-frame clones and lacks some. The sample records around 250,000 clones, 85% to 95% being singletons. The sample was PBMCs or T cells enriched from blood (not recorded which). All receptors come from a man aged 40-55 years who had been exposed to COVID-19. CDR3s include the opening cysteine and the closing phenylalanine or tryptophan. A D gene is named only where the DNA matches it firmly. The size entry is marked missing in some rows and otherwise reads once, few, many or a size class.

clone size	V gene	J gene	D gene	CDR3 DNA	CDR3 protein
-	TRBV7-9	TRBJ1-1	-	TGTGCCAGCACGGGCATGAACACTGAAGCTTTCTTT	CASTGMNTEAFF
-	TRBV6-5	TRBJ1-2	-	TGTGCCAGCAGAGGCAGGACAGACCTCTATGGCTACACCTTC	CASRGRTDLYGYTF
-	TRBV7-8	TRBJ1-5	TRBD1	TGTGCCAGCAGCCGGGACAGAAATCAGCCCCAGCATTTT	CASSRDRNQPQHF
once	TRBV27	TRBJ2-6	-	TGTGCCAGCAGTACGTACAGGGATTCTGGGGCCAACGTCCTGACTTTC	CASSTYRDSGANVLTF
-	TRBV3-1/TRBV3-2	TRBJ2-1	TRBD2	TGTGCCAGCAGTCGAAAGCTAGCGGGGGGATACAATGAGCAGTTCTTC	CASSRKLAGGYNEQFF
-	TRBV10-3	TRBJ1-5	-	TGTGCCATCAGTGAGTCGACAGGTAGCAATCAGCCCCAGCATTTT	CAISESTGSNQPQHF
-	TRBV7-2	TRBJ2-3	-	TGTGCCAGCAGCCACCGACAGATCACAGATACGCAGTATTTT	CASSHRQITDTQYF
few	TRBV6-4	TRBJ2-7	TRBD2	TGTGCCAGCAGTGTGACTAGCGGGACCCTTGAGGAGCAGTACTTC	CASSVTSGTLEEQYF
-	TRBV19	TRBJ2-5	-	TGTGCCAGTAGTATTTCTGTCAGGGGCCAAGAGACCCAGTACTTC	CASSISVRGQETQYF
-	TRBV20-1	TRBJ2-7	-	TGCAGTGCTAGTGCGGGATATCTGGCCTACGAGCAGTACTTC	CSASAGYLAYEQYF
-	TRBV7-2	TRBJ2-5	TRBD2	TGTGCCAGCAGCTTAAGTTTTTGGACTAGCGGGAGTGGAGAGACCCAGTACTTC	CASSLSFWTSGSGETQYF
-	TRBV7-9	TRBJ2-5	TRBD1	TGTGCCAGCAGCTCCCCCGGGACAGAGTTTAAGGGGACCCAGTACTTC	CASSSPGTEFKGTQYF
-	TRBV5-1	TRBJ1-4	-	TGCGCCAGCAGCTTGGATAGGGGAACCAATGAAAAACTGTTTTTT	CASSLDRGTNEKLFF